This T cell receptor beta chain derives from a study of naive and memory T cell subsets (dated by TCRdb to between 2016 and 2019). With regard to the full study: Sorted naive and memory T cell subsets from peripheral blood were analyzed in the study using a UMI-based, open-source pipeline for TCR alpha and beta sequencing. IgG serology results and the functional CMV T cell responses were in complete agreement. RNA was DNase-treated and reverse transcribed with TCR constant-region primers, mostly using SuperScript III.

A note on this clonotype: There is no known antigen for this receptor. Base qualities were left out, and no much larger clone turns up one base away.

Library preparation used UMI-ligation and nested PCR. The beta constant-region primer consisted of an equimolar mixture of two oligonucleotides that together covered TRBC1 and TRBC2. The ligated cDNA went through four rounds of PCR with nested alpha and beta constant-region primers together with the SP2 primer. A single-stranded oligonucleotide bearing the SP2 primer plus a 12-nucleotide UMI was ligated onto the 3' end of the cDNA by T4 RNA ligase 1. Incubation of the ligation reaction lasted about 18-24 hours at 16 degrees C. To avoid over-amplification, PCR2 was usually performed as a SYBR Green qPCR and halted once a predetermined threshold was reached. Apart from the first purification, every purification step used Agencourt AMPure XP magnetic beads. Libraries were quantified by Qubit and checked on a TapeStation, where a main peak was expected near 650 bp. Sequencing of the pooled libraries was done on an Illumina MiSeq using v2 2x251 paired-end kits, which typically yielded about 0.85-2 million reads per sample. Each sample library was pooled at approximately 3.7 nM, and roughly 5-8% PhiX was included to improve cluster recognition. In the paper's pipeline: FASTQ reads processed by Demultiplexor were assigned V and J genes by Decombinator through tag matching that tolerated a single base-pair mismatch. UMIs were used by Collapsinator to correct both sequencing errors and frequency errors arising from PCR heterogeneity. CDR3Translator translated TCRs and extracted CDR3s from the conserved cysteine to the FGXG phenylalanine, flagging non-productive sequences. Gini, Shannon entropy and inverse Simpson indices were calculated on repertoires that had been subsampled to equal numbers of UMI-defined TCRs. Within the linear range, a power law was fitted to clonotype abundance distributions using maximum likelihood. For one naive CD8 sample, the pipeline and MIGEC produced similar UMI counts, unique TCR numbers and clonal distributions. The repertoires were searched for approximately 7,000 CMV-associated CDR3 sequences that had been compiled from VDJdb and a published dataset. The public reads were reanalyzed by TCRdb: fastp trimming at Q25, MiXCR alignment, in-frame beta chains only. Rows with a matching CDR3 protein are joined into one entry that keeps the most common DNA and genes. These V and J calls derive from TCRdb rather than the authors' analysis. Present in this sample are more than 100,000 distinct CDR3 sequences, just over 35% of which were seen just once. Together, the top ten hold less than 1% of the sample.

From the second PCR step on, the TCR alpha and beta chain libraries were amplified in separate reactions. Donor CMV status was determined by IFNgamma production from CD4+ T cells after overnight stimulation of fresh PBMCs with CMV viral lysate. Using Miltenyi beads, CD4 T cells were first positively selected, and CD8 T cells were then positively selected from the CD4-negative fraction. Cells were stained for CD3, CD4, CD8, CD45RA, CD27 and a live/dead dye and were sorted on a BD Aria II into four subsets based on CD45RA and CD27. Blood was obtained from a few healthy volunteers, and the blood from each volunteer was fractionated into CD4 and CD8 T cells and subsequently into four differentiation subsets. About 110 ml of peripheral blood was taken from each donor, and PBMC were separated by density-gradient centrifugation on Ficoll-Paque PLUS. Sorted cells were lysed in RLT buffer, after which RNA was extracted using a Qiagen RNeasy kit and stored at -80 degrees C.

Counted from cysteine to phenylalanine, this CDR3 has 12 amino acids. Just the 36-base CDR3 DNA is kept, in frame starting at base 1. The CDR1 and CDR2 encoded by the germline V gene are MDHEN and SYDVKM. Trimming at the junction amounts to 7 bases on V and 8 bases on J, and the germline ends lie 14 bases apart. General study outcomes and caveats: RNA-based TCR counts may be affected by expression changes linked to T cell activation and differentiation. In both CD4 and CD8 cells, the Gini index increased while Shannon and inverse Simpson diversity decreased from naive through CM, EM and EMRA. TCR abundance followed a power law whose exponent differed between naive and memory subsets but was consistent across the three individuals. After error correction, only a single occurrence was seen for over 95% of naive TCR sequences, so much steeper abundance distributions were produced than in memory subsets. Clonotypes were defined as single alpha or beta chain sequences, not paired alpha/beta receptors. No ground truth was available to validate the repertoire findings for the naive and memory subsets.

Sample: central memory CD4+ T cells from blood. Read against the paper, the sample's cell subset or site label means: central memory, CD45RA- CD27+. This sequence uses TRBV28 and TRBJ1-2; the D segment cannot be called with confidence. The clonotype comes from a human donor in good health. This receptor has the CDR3 CASNMAKGGYTF. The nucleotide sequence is TGTGCCAGCAACATGGCAAAAGGAGGCTACACCTTC.